This T cell receptor (beta chain) is from a study of OX40 agonist ivuxolimab in advanced cancers. Whole-study results and caveats: CD8+ T cells were the subset that, on average, had more expanded clones than CD4+.

The CDR3 is 15 residues long. The germline gives CDR1 SNHLY, CDR2 FYNNEI. V dropped 6 bases and J dropped 9 bases, with 21 bases sitting between them. This clone has only one observation. The target antigen is unknown. Only in-frame clones appear in the TCRdb table, and some are missing; sequencing was by immunoSEQ multiplex PCR. The profile shows 65,000 to 85,000 clones, just over 90% of them singletons. The input for sequencing was CD4+ or CD8+ T cells sorted from blood, taken in a trial of the OX40 agonist ivuxolimab. This clonotype was obtained from an adult with an advanced solid tumor such as melanoma, head and neck, liver or kidney cancer. J is TRBJ2-1 and V is TRBV2; tentatively, D is TRBD2 (5 bases). This CDR3 is CASSPSWRGLPEQFF. The CDR3 DNA is TGTGCCAGCAGCCCCTCGTGGAGAGGGTTGCCTGAGCAGTTCTTC. The full variable domain, in which reference TRBV2 and TRBJ2-1 provide the parts outside the CDR3, is EPEVTQTPSHQVTQMGQEVILRCVPISNHLYFYWYRQILGQKVEFLVSFYNNEISEKSEIFDDQFSVERPDGSNFTLKIRSTKLEDSAMYFCASSPSWRGLPEQFFGPGTRLTVL.